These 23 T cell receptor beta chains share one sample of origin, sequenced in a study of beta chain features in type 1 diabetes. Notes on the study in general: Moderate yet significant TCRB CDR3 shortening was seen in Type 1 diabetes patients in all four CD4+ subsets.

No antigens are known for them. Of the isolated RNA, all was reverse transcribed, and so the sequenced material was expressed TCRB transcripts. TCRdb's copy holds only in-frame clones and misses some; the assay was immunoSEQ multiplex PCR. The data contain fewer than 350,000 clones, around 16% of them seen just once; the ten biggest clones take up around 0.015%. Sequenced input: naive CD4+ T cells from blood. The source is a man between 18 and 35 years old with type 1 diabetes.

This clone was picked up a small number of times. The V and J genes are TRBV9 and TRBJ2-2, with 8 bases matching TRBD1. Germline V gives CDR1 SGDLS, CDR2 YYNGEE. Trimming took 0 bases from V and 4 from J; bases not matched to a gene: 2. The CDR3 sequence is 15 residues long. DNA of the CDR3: TGTGCCAGCAGCGTAGCGACAGGGGCCACCGGGGAGCTGTTTTTT. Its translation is CASSVATGATGELFF.

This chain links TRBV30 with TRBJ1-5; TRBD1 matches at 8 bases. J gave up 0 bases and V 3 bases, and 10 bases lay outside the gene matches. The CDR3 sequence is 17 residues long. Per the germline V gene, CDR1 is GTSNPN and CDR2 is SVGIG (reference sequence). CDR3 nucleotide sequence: TGTGCCTGGAGGGCTACAGGGGGAACTTATAGCAATCAGCCCCAGCATTTT. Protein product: CAWRATGGTYSNQPQHF.

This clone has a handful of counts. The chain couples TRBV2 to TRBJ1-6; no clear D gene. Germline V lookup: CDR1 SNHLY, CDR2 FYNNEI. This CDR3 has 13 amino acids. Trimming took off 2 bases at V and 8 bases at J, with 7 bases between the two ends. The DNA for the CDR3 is TGTGCCAGCAGTGAAAGTCTAGATTCACCCCTCCACTTT. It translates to CASSESLDSPLHF.

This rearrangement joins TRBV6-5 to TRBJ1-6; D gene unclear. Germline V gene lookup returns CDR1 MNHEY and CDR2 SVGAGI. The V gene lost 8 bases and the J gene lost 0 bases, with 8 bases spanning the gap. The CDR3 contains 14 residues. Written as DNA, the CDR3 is TGTGCCAGCCGCTGGAGCTCCTATAATTCACCCCTCCACTTT. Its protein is CASRWSSYNSPLHF.

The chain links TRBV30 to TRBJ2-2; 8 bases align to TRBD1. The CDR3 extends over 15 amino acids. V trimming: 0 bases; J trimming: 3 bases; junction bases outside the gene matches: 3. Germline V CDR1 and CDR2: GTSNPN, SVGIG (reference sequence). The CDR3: CAWSVRTGYTGELFF. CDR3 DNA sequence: TGTGCCTGGAGTGTACGGACAGGGTACACCGGGGAGCTGTTTTTT. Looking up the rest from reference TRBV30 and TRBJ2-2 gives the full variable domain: SQTIHQWPATLVQPVGSPLSLECTVEGTSNPNLYWYRQAAGRGLQLLFYSVGIGQISSEVPQNLSASRPQDRQFILSSKKLLLSDSGFYLCAWSVRTGYTGELFFGEGSRLTVL.

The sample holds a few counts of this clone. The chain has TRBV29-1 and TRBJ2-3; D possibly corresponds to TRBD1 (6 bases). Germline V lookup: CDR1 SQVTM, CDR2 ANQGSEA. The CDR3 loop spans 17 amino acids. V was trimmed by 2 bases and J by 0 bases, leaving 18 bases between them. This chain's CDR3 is CSVEIQGAVRSTDTQYF. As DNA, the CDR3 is TGCAGCGTTGAAATACAGGGAGCGGTGAGAAGCACAGATACGCAGTATTTT.

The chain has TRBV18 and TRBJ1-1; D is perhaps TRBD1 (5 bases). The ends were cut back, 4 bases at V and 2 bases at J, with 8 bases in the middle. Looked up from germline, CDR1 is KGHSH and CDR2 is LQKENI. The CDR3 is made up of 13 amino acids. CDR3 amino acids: CASSQGPNTEAFF. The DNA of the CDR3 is TGTGCCAGCTCACAGGGGCCAAACACTGAAGCTTTCTTT. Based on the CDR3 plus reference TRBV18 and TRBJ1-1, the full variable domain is NAGVMQNPRHLVRRRGQEARLRCSPMKGHSHVYWYRQLPEEGLKFMVYLQKENIIDESGMPKERFSAEFPKEGPSILRIQQVVRGDSAAYFCASSQGPNTEAFFGQGTRLTVV.

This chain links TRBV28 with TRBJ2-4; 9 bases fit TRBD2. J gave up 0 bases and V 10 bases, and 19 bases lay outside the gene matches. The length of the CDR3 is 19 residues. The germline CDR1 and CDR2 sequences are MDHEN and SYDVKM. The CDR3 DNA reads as TGTGCCACCGGAGTGCGTAGCGGGAGTGCGGAAATAGCCAAAAACATTCAGTACTTC. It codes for CATGVRSGSAEIAKNIQYF.

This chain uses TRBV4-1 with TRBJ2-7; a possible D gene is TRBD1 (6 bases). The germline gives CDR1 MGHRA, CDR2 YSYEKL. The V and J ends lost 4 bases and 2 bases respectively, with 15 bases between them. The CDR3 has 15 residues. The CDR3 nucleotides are TGCGCCAGCAGCCCCCAGACAGGCGTCACCTACGAGCAGTACTTC. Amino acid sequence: CASSPQTGVTYEQYF.

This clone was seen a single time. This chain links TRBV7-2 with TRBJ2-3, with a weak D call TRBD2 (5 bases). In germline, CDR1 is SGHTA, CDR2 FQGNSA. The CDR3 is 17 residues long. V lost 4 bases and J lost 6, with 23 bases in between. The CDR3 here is CASSSPPAVGVGDTQYF. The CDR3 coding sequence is TGTGCCAGCAGCTCACCTCCAGCGGTGGGCGTGGGTGATACGCAGTATTTT.

CDR3: CASSSLKGTSGQETQYF. The CDR3 DNA reads as TGTGCCAGCAGTTCCCTTAAAGGGACTAGCGGCCAAGAGACCCAGTACTTC. The V gene is TRBV27, the J gene TRBJ2-5; 11 nucleotides align to TRBD2. This CDR3 comprises 17 residues. Trimming at V came to 4 bases and at J to 1 base, leaving 8 bases not matched to a gene. The germline V gene has CDR1 MNHEY and CDR2 SMNVEV (reference sequence).

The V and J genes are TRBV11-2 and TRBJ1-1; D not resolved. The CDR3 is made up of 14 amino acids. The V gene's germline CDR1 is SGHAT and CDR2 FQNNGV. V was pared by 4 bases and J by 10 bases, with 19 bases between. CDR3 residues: CASSSLVGSRGAFF. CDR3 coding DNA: TGTGCCAGCAGCTCCCTAGTGGGGTCCCGGGGAGCTTTCTTT.

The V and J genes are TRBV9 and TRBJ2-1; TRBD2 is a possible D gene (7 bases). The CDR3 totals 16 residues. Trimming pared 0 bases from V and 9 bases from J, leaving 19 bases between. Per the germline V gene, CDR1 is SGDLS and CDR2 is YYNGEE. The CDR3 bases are TGTGCCAGCAGCGTAGATCCGGGGGGCGGGAGAGGTGAGCAGTTCTTC. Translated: CASSVDPGGGRGEQFF.

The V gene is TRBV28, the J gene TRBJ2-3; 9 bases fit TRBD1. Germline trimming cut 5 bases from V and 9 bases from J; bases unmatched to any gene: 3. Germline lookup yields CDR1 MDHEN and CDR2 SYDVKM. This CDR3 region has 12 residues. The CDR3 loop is CASSQGQGTQYF. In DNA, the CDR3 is TGTGCCAGCAGTCAGGGACAGGGAACGCAGTATTTT. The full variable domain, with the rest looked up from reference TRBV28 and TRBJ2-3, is DVKVTQSSRYLVKRTGEKVFLECVQDMDHENMFWYRQDPGLGLRLIYFSYDVKMKEKGDIPEGYSVSREKKERFSLILESASTNQTSMYLCASSQGQGTQYFGPGTRLTVL.

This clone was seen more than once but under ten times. The DNA for the CDR3 is TGCAGCGTTTGGGGTAGCGAGAACTCCTACAATGAGCAGTTCTTC. As protein: CSVWGSENSYNEQFF. The chain couples TRBV29-1 to TRBJ2-1; perhaps TRBD2 as D (5 bases). There are 15 residues in the CDR3. V shed 5 bases and J shed 0 bases, with 14 bases lying between them. Germline V gene sequence: CDR1 SQVTM, CDR2 ANQGSEA.

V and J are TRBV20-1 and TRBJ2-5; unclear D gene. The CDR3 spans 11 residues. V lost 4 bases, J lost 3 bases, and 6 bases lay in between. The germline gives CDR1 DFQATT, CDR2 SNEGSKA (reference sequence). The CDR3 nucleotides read TGCAGTGCTAAAATAAAAGAGACCCAGTACTTC. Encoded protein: CSAKIKETQYF.

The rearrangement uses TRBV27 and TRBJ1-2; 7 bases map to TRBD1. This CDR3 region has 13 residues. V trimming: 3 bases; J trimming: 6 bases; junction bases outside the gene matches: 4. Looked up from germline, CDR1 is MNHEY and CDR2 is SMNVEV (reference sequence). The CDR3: CASSFNTGDGYTF. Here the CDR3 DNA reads TGTGCCAGCAGTTTTAATACAGGGGATGGCTACACCTTC.

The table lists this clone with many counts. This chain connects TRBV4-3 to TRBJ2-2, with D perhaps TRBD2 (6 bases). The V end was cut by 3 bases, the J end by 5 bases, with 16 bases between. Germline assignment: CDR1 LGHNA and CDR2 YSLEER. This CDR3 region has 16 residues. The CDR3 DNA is TGCGCCAGCAGCCAGAGGGATCAGGGAGGAACCGGGGAGCTGTTTTTT. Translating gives CASSQRDQGGTGELFF.

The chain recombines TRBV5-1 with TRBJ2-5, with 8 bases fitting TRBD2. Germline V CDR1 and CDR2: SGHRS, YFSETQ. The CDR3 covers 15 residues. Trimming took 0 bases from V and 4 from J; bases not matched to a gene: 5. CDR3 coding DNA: TGCGCCAGCAGCTTGGCCCGGCTAGCGGGAGAGACCCAGTACTTC. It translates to CASSLARLAGETQYF.

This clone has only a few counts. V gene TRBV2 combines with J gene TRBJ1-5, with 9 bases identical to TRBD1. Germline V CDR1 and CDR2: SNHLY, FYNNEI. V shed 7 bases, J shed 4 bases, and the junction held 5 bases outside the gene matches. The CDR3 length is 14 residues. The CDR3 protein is CASTSGQGNQPQHF. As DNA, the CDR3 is TGTGCCAGCACCTCAGGACAGGGGAATCAGCCCCAGCATTTT.

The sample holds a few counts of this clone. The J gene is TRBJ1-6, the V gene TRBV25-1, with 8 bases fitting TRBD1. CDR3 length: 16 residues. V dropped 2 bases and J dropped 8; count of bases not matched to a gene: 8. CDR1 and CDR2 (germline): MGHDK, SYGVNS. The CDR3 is CASSEHQGARDSPLHF. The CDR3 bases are TGTGCCAGCAGTGAACACCAGGGGGCTCGGGATTCACCCCTCCACTTT.

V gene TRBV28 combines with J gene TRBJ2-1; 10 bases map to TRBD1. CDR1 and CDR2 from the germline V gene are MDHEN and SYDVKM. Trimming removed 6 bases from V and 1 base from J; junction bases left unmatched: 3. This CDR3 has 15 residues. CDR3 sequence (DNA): TGTGCCAGCAGCGCGGGACAGGGGTCCTACAATGAGCAGTTCTTC. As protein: CASSAGQGSYNEQFF. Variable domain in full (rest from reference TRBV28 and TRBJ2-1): DVKVTQSSRYLVKRTGEKVFLECVQDMDHENMFWYRQDPGLGLRLIYFSYDVKMKEKGDIPEGYSVSREKKERFSLILESASTNQTSMYLCASSAGQGSYNEQFFGPGTRLTVL.

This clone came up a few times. CDR3 sequence reads: CASSAGRGSSVEYF. The CDR3 DNA reads TGTGCCAGCAGCGCCGGCCGGGGGAGTTCGGTGGAGTACTTC. This chain joins TRBV9 and TRBJ2-7; TRBD2 is a possible D gene (6 bases). CDR3 length: 14 residues. Germline V gene sequence: CDR1 SGDLS, CDR2 YYNGEE. Trimming removed 3 bases at V and 11 bases at J, with 21 bases between.